These 24 T cell receptor beta chains came from one sample sequenced in a study of shared clonotypes between healthy human individuals. Terminally differentiated effector memory CD45RA+ cells were left out of the naive CD8 fraction, which was CD45RO-negative and positively selected for CCR7. Libraries were prepared by immunoSEQ multiplex PCR; TCRdb keeps only in-frame clonotypes and omits some of them. The data hold about 2 million clones, with about 95% observed a single time. Input material: naive CD8+ T cells sorted from blood. Receptor source: a man younger than 35 in good health.

The chain uses TRBV9 and TRBJ1-2; 7 nucleotides line up with TRBD1. V lost 3 bases and J lost 6; bases outside the gene matches: 5. This CDR3 region has 13 residues. Germline V gene data show CDR1 as SGDLS and CDR2 as YYNGEE. The CDR3 sequence: CASSGQGLNGYTF. CDR3 nucleotides: TGTGCCAGCAGCGGACAGGGCCTCAATGGCTACACCTTC.

The CDR3 protein is CASSSGIRYEQYF. The CDR3 nucleotides are TGTGCCAGCAGTTCTGGCATCCGATACGAGCAGTACTTC. The chain combines TRBV25-1 with TRBJ2-7; D call uncertain. The CDR3 length is 13 residues. Germline V gene lookup returns CDR1 MGHDK and CDR2 SYGVNS. Trimming pared 5 bases from V and 4 bases from J, leaving 12 bases between.

This chain uses TRBV7-9 with TRBJ2-4; D call uncertain. CDR3 size: 13 residues. The V end was cut by 5 bases, the J end by 3 bases, with 8 bases between. CDR1 is SEHNR and CDR2 is FQNEAQ in the germline V gene (reference sequence). This CDR3 is CASSLALKNIQYF. Here the CDR3 DNA reads TGTGCCAGCAGCCTTGCGCTCAAAAACATTCAGTACTTC.

The chain couples TRBV6-4 to TRBJ2-5, with 12 bases matching TRBD2. The germline CDR1 and CDR2 sequences are MRHNA and SNTAGT. The CDR3 is made up of 17 amino acids. Trimming removed 0 bases from V and 6 bases from J; junction bases left unmatched: 8. DNA for the CDR3: TGTGCCAGCAGTGACTCGAGACTAGCGGGGGCTCGAAAGACCCAGTACTTC. Its protein product is CASSDSRLAGARKTQYF.

This chain uses TRBV6-5 with TRBJ2-1; unclear D gene. CDR1 is MNHEY, CDR2 SVGAGI, per germline. The CDR3 sequence is 12 residues long. V was trimmed by 7 bases and J by 5 bases, leaving 9 bases between them. CDR3 loop: CASKEENNEQFF. CDR3 DNA sequence: TGTGCCAGCAAGGAAGAAAACAATGAGCAGTTCTTC.

The rearrangement links TRBV19 to TRBJ2-1; TRBD2 matches at 9 bases. The CDR3 extends over 16 amino acids. With 1 base clipped from V and 9 bases from J, the junction kept 10 bases outside the gene matches. Germline values: CDR1 LNHDA, CDR2 SQIVND (reference sequence). CDR3 protein: CASSIVGLAGLGEQFF. CDR3 DNA sequence: TGTGCCAGTAGTATAGTAGGGCTAGCGGGGTTGGGTGAGCAGTTCTTC.

The V and J genes are TRBV21-1 and TRBJ1-2; the table's D call TRBD1 went unverified against the DNA. TRBV21-1 is a recognized pseudogene. The CDR3 is 19 amino acids. The CDR3 bases are TGTGCCAGCAGCAAAGCGCTTATCGAGTTAGGACAGAGGTACTATGGCTACACCTTC. Its protein is CASSKALIELGQRYYGYTF.

This clone showed up just once. The chain joins TRBV4-1 to TRBJ2-1, with 12 bases that match TRBD2. V shed 0 bases and J 8 bases; nucleotides not matched to a gene: 5. This CDR3 is 16 amino acids long. Germline CDR1 and CDR2: MGHRA and YSYEKL. The CDR3 here is CASSQDRPSGRDEQFF. For the CDR3, the DNA is TGCGCCAGCAGCCAAGATCGGCCTAGCGGGAGGGATGAGCAGTTCTTC.

This sequence joins TRBV10-2 and TRBJ2-1; tentative D call: TRBD2 (6 bases). Trimming left V 0 bases short and J 8 bases short, with 8 bases between. Germline assignment: CDR1 WSHSY and CDR2 SAAADI. The CDR3 covers 13 residues. The chain's CDR3 is CASSESRLDEQFF. CDR3 coding DNA: TGCGCCAGCAGTGAGTCAAGACTAGATGAGCAGTTCTTC.

The rearrangement joins TRBV6-5 to TRBJ2-7; possible D gene TRBD1, 6 bases. Germline CDR1 and CDR2: MNHEY and SVGAGI. The V end lost 0 bases, the J end lost 2 bases, and 14 bases lay between the germline ends. The CDR3 extends over 16 amino acids. The chain's CDR3 is CASSYSTGPGPYEQYF. The CDR3 DNA reads TGTGCCAGCAGTTACTCGACAGGACCGGGACCCTACGAGCAGTACTTC.

This chain uses TRBV10-2 with TRBJ1-2; D unclear. V lost 0 bases and J 4 bases, leaving 12 bases between the germline ends. This CDR3 is built from 15 residues. Germline CDR1 and CDR2: WSHSY and SAAADI. This chain's CDR3 is CASSESPQSLYGYTF. CDR3 DNA: TGCGCCAGCAGTGAGTCGCCACAGTCCCTCTATGGCTACACCTTC.

This clone was found many times. The sample contains more than one DNA sequence encoding this CDR3. The chain is built from TRBV27 and TRBJ2-6, with TRBD1 identical over 9 bases. The trim removed 5 bases at V and 2 bases at J, leaving 4 bases unmatched. The CDR3 length is 16 residues. Germline lookup yields CDR1 MNHEY and CDR2 SMNVEV (reference sequence). CDR3 residues: CASSPTGGAGANVLTF. The CDR3 DNA follows: TGTGCCAGCAGTCCTACAGGGGGCGCTGGGGCCAACGTCCTGACTTTC.

The rearrangement uses TRBV27 and TRBJ1-4, with 10 bases aligning to TRBD1. Germline-derived CDR1 and CDR2 are MNHEY and SMNVEV (reference sequence). The CDR3 has 15 residues. J lost 7 bases, V lost 6 bases, and 8 bases had no gene match. CDR3 protein: CASRPLGQGIEKLFF. The CDR3 nucleotides are TGTGCCAGCAGACCTTTGGGACAGGGGATTGAAAAACTGTTTTTT.

V and J are TRBV5-6 and TRBJ1-2; no firm D call. With 0 bases removed from V and 2 bases from J, the gap between germline ends came to 8 bases. Germline CDR1 SGHDT, CDR2 YYEEEE. The CDR3 is 14 residues long. CDR3 nucleotide sequence: TGTGCCAGCAGCTTGGGGCAGCAAAACTATGGCTACACCTTC. Its translation is CASSLGQQNYGYTF.

With regard to this clone: This CDR3 is also generated by other DNA sequences in the sample. The CDR3 DNA reads as TGTGCCAGCAGCTTAGAAGGAAAACTGTTTTTT. This codes for CASSLEGKLFF. The chain has TRBV7-8 and TRBJ1-4; D is ambiguous. The CDR3 is 11 residues long. V lost 1 base and J lost 10, with 4 bases in between. Germline lookup yields CDR1 SGHVS and CDR2 FQNEAQ.

The chain is built from TRBV5-1 and TRBJ2-6; the D is unclear. The CDR3 contains 18 residues. Looked up from germline, CDR1 is SGHRS and CDR2 is YFSETQ. V shed 4 bases and J shed 0 bases, with 17 bases lying between them. The CDR3 sequence: CASSHRQGFSSGANVLTF. The DNA of the CDR3 is TGCGCCAGCAGCCACCGCCAAGGTTTCAGCTCTGGGGCCAACGTCCTGACTTTC.

The chain is built from TRBV9 and TRBJ2-7, with 8 bases fitting TRBD1. The trim removed 4 bases at V and 1 base at J, leaving 7 bases unmatched. The CDR3 has 15 residues. Germline CDR1 SGDLS, CDR2 YYNGEE. Here the CDR3 DNA reads TGTGCCAGCAGCTCCGACAGGGGAAGTTCCTACGAGCAGTACTTC. It encodes CASSSDRGSSYEQYF.

CDR3 DNA sequence: TGTGCCAGCAGTTCACCCAAGGGACAGGGGAGTCACGAGCAGTACTTC. Amino acids: CASSSPKGQGSHEQYF. The genes are TRBV27 and TRBJ2-7, with TRBD1 identical over 10 bases. Trimming cost V 4 bases and J 5 bases; bases outside gene matches: 11. Germline CDR1 reads MNHEY; CDR2 reads SMNVEV (reference sequence). CDR3 length: 16 amino acids.

This clone has a handful of counts. V usage is TRBV7-9 and J usage is TRBJ1-1; D call uncertain. Germline V CDR1 and CDR2: SEHNR, FQNEAQ (reference sequence). The CDR3 spans 12 residues. Trimming cost V 5 bases and J 6 bases, with 10 bases left between them. CDR3 residues: CASSAPGPEAFF. DNA for the CDR3: TGTGCCAGCAGCGCCCCTGGACCTGAAGCTTTCTTT.

The rearrangement uses TRBV27 and TRBJ2-1, with 8 bases lining up with TRBD2. The V and J ends lost 6 bases and 5 bases, in that order; junction bases with no gene match: 6. The length of the CDR3 is 14 residues. The V gene's germline CDR1 is MNHEY and CDR2 SMNVEV (reference sequence). CDR3 nucleotides: TGTGCCAGCAGCTGGGGACTAGGAAACAATGAGCAGTTCTTC. The encoded protein is CASSWGLGNNEQFF.

As regards this clone: Other DNA sequences in the same sample also yield this CDR3. The rearrangement joins TRBV5-1 to TRBJ1-5; D ambiguous. Germline CDR1 is SGHRS and CDR2 is YFSETQ. With 5 bases removed from V and 5 bases from J, the gap between germline ends came to 2 bases. The CDR3 spans 10 residues. CDR3 in amino acids: CASRYQPQHF. The CDR3 DNA follows: TGCGCCAGCAGATATCAGCCCCAGCATTTT.

This clone was counted a few times. J is TRBJ1-6 and V is TRBV5-1, with TRBD1 as a possible D gene (5 bases). The CDR3 consists of 15 residues. Germline V gene sequence: CDR1 SGHRS, CDR2 YFSETQ. The germline V and J ends were trimmed by 3 bases and 13 bases, with 20 bases remaining between them. The CDR3 loop is CASSSNGDGSFPLHF. The DNA for the CDR3 is TGCGCCAGCAGCTCTAATGGGGACGGTTCCTTCCCCCTCCACTTT. The full variable domain, completed using reference TRBV5-1 and TRBJ1-6, is KAGVTQTPRYLIKTRGQQVTLSCSPISGHRSVSWYQQTPGQGLQFLFEYFSETQRNKGNFPGRFSGRQFSNSRSEMNVSTLELGDSALYLCASSSNGDGSFPLHFGNGTRLTVT.

This chain links TRBV5-6 with TRBJ2-1; 11 positions agree with TRBD2. Trimming at V came to 6 bases and at J to 9 bases, leaving 11 bases not matched to a gene. CDR3 length equals 15 residues. Germline assignment: CDR1 SGHDT and CDR2 YYEEEE. The CDR3 nucleotides are TGTGCCAGCACCTTAGGGGCTAGCGGGAGGAGTGAGCAGTTCTTC. Protein sequence: CASTLGASGRSEQFF.

In the case of this clone: Other nucleotide sequences in the sample specify the same CDR3. The CDR3 coding sequence is TGTGCCAGCAGTTCGGGACAGGGAAGTCAGCCCCAGCATTTT. Translation gives CASSSGQGSQPQHF. The rearrangement uses TRBV28 and TRBJ1-5; 9 bases map to TRBD1. Germline V gives CDR1 MDHEN, CDR2 SYDVKM. The CDR3 length is 14 residues. With 4 bases clipped from V and 6 bases from J, the junction kept 4 bases outside the gene matches.